This is a list of T cell receptor beta chains from one sample in a study of T cell repertoires and Cas9 in healthy adults. Sequenced by immunoSEQ multiplex PCR; TCRdb stores in-frame clones only, minus some. This table holds 13,000 to 15,000 clones, 89% found once. The sequencing sample was made of Tregs (CD4+, CD25+, CD127-, CD137-, CD154-) from PBMCs; culture status not recorded. These receptors all come from a human donor in good health. CDR3s include the opening cysteine and the closing phenylalanine or tryptophan. The D gene is left open where the match is weak. Size is stated for part of the rows, as once, few or many counts, or as a class when the clone is expanded.

clone_size	d_call	v_call	j_call	cdr3_length	cdr3_nt	cdr3_aa
.	.	TRBV6-5	TRBJ1-2	15	TGTGCCAGCAGTTACTCGAGGCGGGGGGTCTCTGGCTACACCTTC	CASSYSRRGVSGYTF
.	TRBD2	TRBV7-8	TRBJ2-3	19	TGTGCCAGCAGCTCCGGGACAGGGGGACTAGCGGGAGGCACAGATACGCAGTATTTT	CASSSGTGGLAGGTDTQYF
once	TRBD2	TRBV5-1	TRBJ2-2	17	TGCGCCAGTGGACTAGCGGGAGGTGTACCAAACACCGGGGAGCTGTTTTTT	CASGLAGGVPNTGELFF
.	.	TRBV5-1	TRBJ2-5	12	TGCGCCAGCAGACGCAACCAAGAGACCCAGTACTTC	CASRRNQETQYF
.	TRBD1	TRBV29-1	TRBJ2-1	12	TGCAGCGTTGGGACAGGGGGCAATGAGCAGTTCTTC	CSVGTGGNEQFF
.	.	TRBV12-5	TRBJ1-4	14	TGTGCTAGTGGCGGGGGGGAAACTAATGAAAAACTGTTTTTT	CASGGGETNEKLFF
.	.	TRBV5-1	TRBJ2-5	16	TGCGCCAGCAGCTTTACCATGGGGGGCCGAACGGAGACCCAGTACTTC	CASSFTMGGRTETQYF
.	TRBD1	TRBV9	TRBJ1-6	14	TGTGCCAGCAGTACCGGGACAGGGAGATCACCCCTCCACTTT	CASSTGTGRSPLHF
.	TRBD2	TRBV9	TRBJ2-3	19	TGTGCCAGCAGCGTATCTGGACAATCTAGCGGGAGCTTCTTAGATACGCAGTATTTT	CASSVSGQSSGSFLDTQYF
.	TRBD2	TRBV11-2	TRBJ2-2	18	TGTGCCAGCAGATTAGACAGGTTCGGACTAGCGGCCACCGGGGAGCTGTTTTTT	CASRLDRFGLAATGELFF
.	.	TRBV27	TRBJ2-5	12	TGTGCCAGCAGTTTTTCTGGAGAGACCCAGTACTTC	CASSFSGETQYF
few	.	TRBV19	TRBJ1-1	15	TGTGCCAGTAGTCGTTGGAGGGCGGTGAACACTGAAGCTTTCTTT	CASSRWRAVNTEAFF
.	.	TRBV7-2	TRBJ1-1	13	TGTGCCAGCAGCTTAGTAGTAAACAGGGATGCTTTCTTT	CASSLVVNRDAFF
.	.	TRBV14	TRBJ2-7	13	TGTGCCAGCAGCCAAGATGTTAAGAGGTTGCAGTACTTC	CASSQDVKRLQYF
.	.	TRBV18	TRBJ1-2	14	TGTGCCAGCTCACCACGATTGAAGGACTATGGCTACACCTTC	CASSPRLKDYGYTF
.	.	TRBV10-3	TRBJ1-1	11	TGTGCCATTCTCCGGGGGACTGAAGCTTTCTTT	CAILRGTEAFF
.	TRBD2	TRBV7-8	TRBJ2-5	17	TGTGCCAGCAGCGGATTAATCGGAGGCGGGAGGCGAGAGACCCAGTACTTC	CASSGLIGGGRRETQYF
.	.	TRBV4-3	TRBJ2-6	15	TGCGCCAGCAGCCTAAACCCCTCTGGGGCCAACGTCCTGACTTTC	CASSLNPSGANVLTF
once	TRBD1	TRBV20-1	TRBJ1-2	11	TGCAGTACCACAGGGGGCTCTGGCTACACCTTC	CSTTGGSGYTF
once	.	TRBV30	TRBJ1-1	18	TGTGCCTGGAGTGTACTCGGAGGGAGGGGCAGCTGGAACACTGAAGCTTTCTTT	CAWSVLGGRGSWNTEAFF
once	.	TRBV11-2	TRBJ1-4	12	TGTGCCAGCAGCTTGGAGAGGGAAAAACTGTTTTTT	CASSLEREKLFF
.	.	TRBV7-9	TRBJ2-1	15	TGTGCCAGCAGCTTATGGGTTACGGTGTACAATGAGCAGTTCTTC	CASSLWVTVYNEQFF
.	TRBD1	TRBV5-1	TRBJ2-1	16	TGCGCCAGCAGCCTTTCGAGACAGGGAATATACAATGAGCAGTTCTTC	CASSLSRQGIYNEQFF
.	TRBD1	TRBV2	TRBJ1-3	19	TGTGCCAGCAGTGCAAAAAGGGGGACAGGGGGCGCGTCTGGAAACACCATATATTTT	CASSAKRGTGGASGNTIYF
.	TRBD2	TRBV5-1	TRBJ2-6	18	TGCGCCAGCAGCTTGGTCCGGCTAGCGGGTACCGGGGCCAACGTCCTGACTTTC	CASSLVRLAGTGANVLTF
.	.	TRBV11-1	TRBJ1-5	13	TGTGCCAGCAGCTTAGCAAACAATCAGCCCCAGCATTTT	CASSLANNQPQHF
.	.	TRBV2	TRBJ1-1	13	TGTGCCAGCAGGGGAAACACGAACACTGAAGCTTTCTTT	CASRGNTNTEAFF
.	TRBD1	TRBV4-1	TRBJ2-7	14	TGCGCCAGCAGCCCCGGACAGGGGAACTACGAGCAGTACTTC	CASSPGQGNYEQYF
.	.	TRBV7-9	TRBJ1-1	13	TGTGCCAGCAGCTTAAGCTATAACACTGAAGCTTTCTTT	CASSLSYNTEAFF
.	TRBD2	TRBV9	TRBJ2-5	20	TGTGCCAGCAGCCCGGGAGTAGCGGGAGTAGGGGGATGGCGGCAAGAGACCCAGTACTTC	CASSPGVAGVGGWRQETQYF
.	TRBD1	TRBV7-3	TRBJ2-2	14	TGTGCCAGCAGCCTAGAGGGGGCGACCGGGGAGCTGTTTTTT	CASSLEGATGELFF
.	.	TRBV7-9	TRBJ1-2	13	.	CASSLVGEGSNTF
.	TRBD1	TRBV19	TRBJ2-7	13	TGTGCCACCCGGGACAGGGGAGCCTACGAGCAGTACTTC	CATRDRGAYEQYF
.	.	TRBV30	TRBJ2-3	14	TGTGCCTGGAGTGTACGTGGGAAAACAGATACGCAGTATTTT	CAWSVRGKTDTQYF
once	TRBD1	TRBV28	TRBJ1-2	12	TGTGCCAGCCGGGACAGTGGCTATGGCTACATCTTC	CASRDSGYGYIF
.	.	TRBV6-5	TRBJ1-2	14	TGTGCCAGCAGTTCCCTCGTAGGAGTTGCTGGCTACACCTTC	CASSSLVGVAGYTF
.	.	TRBV30	TRBJ1-2	11	TGTGGGGGGGAAGCTAACTATGGCTACACCTTC	CGGEANYGYTF
once	TRBD1	TRBV9	TRBJ1-2	15	TGTGCCAGCAGCCCGAGGACCGGGACAGCTTATGGCTACACCTTC	CASSPRTGTAYGYTF
.	.	TRBV11-1	TRBJ2-2	13	TGTGCCAGCAGGACTAGTAAGGCCGGGGAGCTGTTTTTT	CASRTSKAGELFF
.	.	TRBV7-2	TRBJ2-3	13	TGTGCCAGCAGCTTAGCGTTCACAGATACGCAGTATTTT	CASSLAFTDTQYF
.	TRBD2	TRBV7-9	TRBJ2-5	16	TGTGCCAGCAGCTTAGCCGGGCTAGCGGGAGCCGAGACCCAGTACTTC	CASSLAGLAGAETQYF
.	TRBD2	TRBV2	TRBJ2-3	14	TGTGCCACCCAACTAGCGGCTAGCACAGATACGCAGTATTTT	CATQLAASTDTQYF
.	TRBD2	TRBV11-2	TRBJ2-1	15	TGTGCCAGCAGCTTACTCAGCGGGGTCTACAATGAGCAGTTCTTC	CASSLLSGVYNEQFF